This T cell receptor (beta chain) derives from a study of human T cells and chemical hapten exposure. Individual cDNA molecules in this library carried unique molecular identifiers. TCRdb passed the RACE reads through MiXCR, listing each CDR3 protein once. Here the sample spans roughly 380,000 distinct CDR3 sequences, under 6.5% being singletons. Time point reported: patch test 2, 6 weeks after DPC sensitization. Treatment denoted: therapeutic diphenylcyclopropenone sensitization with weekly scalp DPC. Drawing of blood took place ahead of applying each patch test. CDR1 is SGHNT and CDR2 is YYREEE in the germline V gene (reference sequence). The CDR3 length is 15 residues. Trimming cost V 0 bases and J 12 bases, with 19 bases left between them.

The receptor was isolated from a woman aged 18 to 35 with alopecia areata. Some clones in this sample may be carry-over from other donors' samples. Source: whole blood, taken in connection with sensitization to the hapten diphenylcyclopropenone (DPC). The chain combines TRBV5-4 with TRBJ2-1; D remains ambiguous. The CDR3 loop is CASSLAGLESDGQFF. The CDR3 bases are TGTGCCAGCAGCTTGGCCGGCCTAGAGAGTGACGGGCAGTTCTTC. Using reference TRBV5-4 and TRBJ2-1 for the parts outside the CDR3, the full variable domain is ETGVTQSPTHLIKTRGQQVTLRCSSQSGHNTVSWYQQALGQGPQFIFQYYREEENGRGNFPPRFSGLQFPNYSSELNVNALELDDSALYLCASSLAGLESDGQFFGPGTRLTVL.